The 29 T cell receptor beta chains in this list originate from one sample, sequenced in a study of shared clonotypes between healthy human individuals. Here immunoSEQ multiplex PCR was the method, and the copy in TCRdb shows in-frame clones only, minus some. The profile shows about a million clones, about 74% of them singletons. What was sequenced was memory CD4+ T cells sorted from blood. Described subset: CD45RA-negative fraction. These receptors came from a man younger than 35 in good health.

V gene TRBV6-7 combines with J gene TRBJ2-2; 9 bases are shared with TRBD1. TRBV6-7 is an open reading frame, and its role is uncertain. Trimming removed 7 bases from V and 3 bases from J; junction bases left unmatched: 6. CDR3 length: 15 residues. DNA of the CDR3: TGTGCCAGCAAAAACCGGGACAGGGACACCGGGGAGCTGTTTTTT. Protein: CASKNRDRDTGELFF.

This sequence joins TRBV4-3 and TRBJ2-2; a weak D match, TRBD2 (5 bases). The V gene lost 2 bases and the J gene lost 6 bases, with 10 bases spanning the gap. Germline V CDR1 and CDR2: LGHNA, YSLEER. CDR3 size: 14 residues. CDR3 bases: TGCGCCAGCAGCCAAACAGAGAGGGCCGGGGAGCTGTTTTTT. This gives the protein CASSQTERAGELFF.

The chain couples TRBV6-6 to TRBJ2-1, with 9 bases that match TRBD2. Germline V lookup: CDR1 MNHNY, CDR2 SVGAGI (reference sequence). The CDR3 sequence is 13 residues long. The V segment lost 10 bases and the J segment 8 bases; nucleotides outside the gene matches: 9. The CDR3 region is CAIRLAVNDEQFF. The CDR3 DNA sequence: TGTGCCATCCGACTAGCGGTTAACGATGAGCAGTTCTTC.

The rearrangement uses TRBV5-1 and TRBJ1-6; perhaps TRBD1 as D (5 bases). Per germline, CDR1 SGHRS and CDR2 YFSETQ. Between the trimmed V and J ends, which lost 0 bases and 1 base, there was a span of 8 bases. The CDR3 is 16 residues long. The CDR3 nucleotides are TGCGCCAGCAGCTTGGACAGGCAGTCCTATAATTCACCCCTCCACTTT. It encodes CASSLDRQSYNSPLHF. Supplemented by reference TRBV5-1 and TRBJ1-6, the full variable domain reads KAGVTQTPRYLIKTRGQQVTLSCSPISGHRSVSWYQQTPGQGLQFLFEYFSETQRNKGNFPGRFSGRQFSNSRSEMNVSTLELGDSALYLCASSLDRQSYNSPLHFGNGTRLTVT.

This clone was recorded at least ten times. The J gene is TRBJ2-3, the V gene TRBV4-3; D possibly matches TRBD1 or TRBD2 (5 bases each). The V gene lost 2 bases and the J gene lost 5 bases, with 14 bases spanning the gap. The CDR3 length is 15 residues. CDR1 is LGHNA, CDR2 YSLEER, per germline. The CDR3 region has the DNA TGCGCCAGCAGCCAAACCCAAAGAGGGGTAGATACGCAGTATTTT. Protein product: CASSQTQRGVDTQYF.

The chain joins TRBV7-2 to TRBJ2-7; D unresolved. The ends were cut back, 4 bases at V and 6 bases at J, with 13 bases in the middle. The CDR3 sequence is 13 residues long. Per the germline V gene, CDR1 is SGHTA and CDR2 is FQGNSA. Here the CDR3 DNA reads TGTGCCAGCAGCTCGGCCAAGGCGAGCGAGCAGTACTTC. As protein: CASSSAKASEQYF.

The chain recombines TRBV30 with TRBJ1-2, with D perhaps TRBD1 (5 bases). Trimming took 2 bases from V and 4 from J, leaving 17 bases between them. This CDR3 has 15 residues. Germline V CDR1 and CDR2: GTSNPN, SVGIG (reference sequence). The CDR3, as DNA: TGTGCCTGGAGTATACGGAGGGGAGGACCCTATGGCTACACCTTC. This translates into CAWSIRRGGPYGYTF. The full variable domain, with the rest looked up from reference TRBV30 and TRBJ1-2, is SQTIHQWPATLVQPVGSPLSLECTVEGTSNPNLYWYRQAAGRGLQLLFYSVGIGQISSEVPQNLSASRPQDRQFILSSKKLLLSDSGFYLCAWSIRRGGPYGYTFGSGTRLTVV.

Details on this clone: Its ends do not fully match the called genes, so a read error is possible. The V call is TRBV6-5, the J call TRBJ1-1; the D gene is possibly TRBD1 (5 bases). In germline, CDR1 is MNHEY, CDR2 SVGAGI. The CDR3 is made up of 15 amino acids. The CDR3 DNA follows: TGTGCCGGCAGGCACGGGGGGAGGGTGAACACTGAAGCTTTCTTT. This encodes CAGRHGGRVNTEAFF.

The chain combines TRBV11-2 with TRBJ1-5, with D tentatively TRBD1 (6 bases). Germline V gives CDR1 SGHAT, CDR2 FQNNGV. The CDR3 spans 13 residues. Trimming pared 5 bases from V and 5 bases from J, leaving 10 bases between. CDR3 region: CASSLQGYQPQHF. DNA for the CDR3: TGTGCCAGCAGCCTACAGGGTTATCAGCCCCAGCATTTT.

This chain joins TRBV7-2 and TRBJ1-4; TRBD1 is a possible D gene (6 bases). V was trimmed by 3 bases and J by 8 bases, leaving 13 bases between them. Germline CDR1 and CDR2: SGHTA and FQGNSA. CDR3 size: 14 residues. The CDR3 DNA is TGTGCCAGCAGCTTGGGGGCAGGGAAGGAAAAACTGTTTTTT. Translating gives CASSLGAGKEKLFF.

The CDR3 nucleotides are TGTGCCAGCAGGTCGACTAGCGGGCGCAACTACAATGAGCAGTTCTTC. It yields the protein CASRSTSGRNYNEQFF. The chain joins TRBV11-2 to TRBJ2-1; TRBD2 matches at 10 bases. Per germline, CDR1 SGHAT and CDR2 FQNNGV. Trimming at V came to 6 bases and at J to 3 bases, leaving 8 bases not matched to a gene. This CDR3 contains 16 residues.

This sequence joins TRBV6-1 and TRBJ2-2, with D unclear. V was cut by 0 bases and J by 3 bases, with 5 bases left in between. The CDR3 contains 14 residues. CDR1 MNHNS and CDR2 SASEGT come from the germline V gene. CDR3 sequence (DNA): TGTGCCAGCAGTGAAGCAAGGGACACCGGGGAGCTGTTTTTT. It encodes CASSEARDTGELFF.

This chain links TRBV10-1 with TRBJ2-3; the match to TRBD2 covers 13 bases. Germline V lookup: CDR1 WNHNN, CDR2 SYGVQD (reference sequence). The CDR3 consists of 17 residues. The J segment lost 5 bases and the V segment lost 5 bases, leaving 10 bases of the junction unmatched. DNA of the CDR3: TGCGCCAGCAGTTTCGCGGGACTAGCGGGAAGGGTAGATACGCAGTATTTT. Amino acid sequence: CASSFAGLAGRVDTQYF.

This clone was counted a single time. CDR3 coding DNA: TGCGCCAGCAGCTTGGAGTTTAGCGGGAGTAGCACCGGGGAGCTGTTTTTT. Translated, it gives CASSLEFSGSSTGELFF. The rearrangement links TRBV5-1 to TRBJ2-2; 9 bases fit TRBD2. The CDR3 spans 17 residues. V was clipped by 0 bases and J by 4 bases; unmatched bases: 7. Looked up from germline, CDR1 is SGHRS and CDR2 is YFSETQ. The entire variable domain, with the rest obtained from reference TRBV5-1 and TRBJ2-2, is as follows: KAGVTQTPRYLIKTRGQQVTLSCSPISGHRSVSWYQQTPGQGLQFLFEYFSETQRNKGNFPGRFSGRQFSNSRSEMNVSTLELGDSALYLCASSLEFSGSSTGELFFGEGSRLTVL.

This clone has only one observation. This sample also contains other DNA sequences that code for the same CDR3. The chain has TRBV20-1 and TRBJ1-2; D gene unclear. Germline V CDR1 and CDR2: DFQATT, SNEGSKA (reference sequence). Trimming shortened V by 6 bases and J by 2 bases, and 4 bases separated the two germline ends. This CDR3 is built from 10 residues. CDR3 nucleotide sequence: TGCAGTGCCATCAACTATGGCTACACCTTC. Its protein product is CSAINYGYTF.

The rearrangement uses TRBV14 and TRBJ2-7, with D perhaps being TRBD1 or TRBD2 (5 bases each). The ends were cut back, 0 bases at V and 0 bases at J, with 15 bases in the middle. The CDR3 runs 17 residues. Germline V gives CDR1 SGHDN, CDR2 FVKESK. This chain's CDR3 is CASSQDAGTTSSYEQYF. The CDR3 DNA reads as TGTGCCAGCAGCCAAGATGCCGGGACCACCAGCTCCTACGAGCAGTACTTC.

This clone was seen only once. CDR3 in DNA: TGTGCCAGTAGTACCGCTAACCTCGGGGGCTACACCTTC. Protein: CASSTANLGGYTF. The chain joins TRBV19 to TRBJ1-2; D is unclear. The germline V gene has CDR1 LNHDA and CDR2 SQIVND (reference sequence). The CDR3 totals 13 residues. V lost 4 bases to trimming and J lost 8 bases, with 14 bases between them. Filled out from reference TRBV19 and TRBJ1-2, the complete variable domain reads DGGITQSPKYLFRKEGQNVTLSCEQNLNHDAMYWYRQDPGQGLRLIYYSQIVNDFQKGDIAEGYSVSREKKESFPLTVTSAQKNPTAFYLCASSTANLGGYTFGSGTRLTVV.

V and J are TRBV5-1 and TRBJ2-7; possibly TRBD1 for D (8 bases). CDR1 SGHRS and CDR2 YFSETQ come from the germline V gene. This CDR3 is built from 14 residues. V was cut by 4 bases and J by 5 bases, with 16 bases left in between. The CDR3 reads CASSHGQGGHEQYF. The CDR3 DNA reads as TGCGCCAGCAGCCACGGACAGGGAGGGCACGAGCAGTACTTC. The variable domain in full, completed from reference TRBV5-1 and TRBJ2-7, reads KAGVTQTPRYLIKTRGQQVTLSCSPISGHRSVSWYQQTPGQGLQFLFEYFSETQRNKGNFPGRFSGRQFSNSRSEMNVSTLELGDSALYLCASSHGQGGHEQYFGPGTRLTVT.

The chain links TRBV12-5 to TRBJ2-1; the match to TRBD1 covers 8 bases. The trim removed 3 bases at V and 4 bases at J, leaving 11 bases unmatched. Germline V gene sequence: CDR1 LGHNT, CDR2 FRNRAP. The CDR3 is 17 residues long. DNA of the CDR3: TGTGCTAGTGGTTTCGTGATGGGCCGACAGGGGTACAATGAGCAGTTCTTC. It translates to CASGFVMGRQGYNEQFF.

CDR3 protein: CASSIGRAAQETQYF. CDR3 sequence (DNA): TGTGCCAGTAGTATCGGCAGGGCAGCGCAAGAGACCCAGTACTTC. The rearrangement joins TRBV19 to TRBJ2-5; D might be TRBD1 (5 bases). V was cut by 3 bases and J by 2 bases, with 13 bases left in between. The CDR3 is made up of 15 amino acids. Germline V lookup: CDR1 LNHDA, CDR2 SQIVND (reference sequence).

V is TRBV5-1 and J is TRBJ2-2, with 11 nucleotides matching TRBD2. The CDR3 extends over 16 amino acids. With 4 bases clipped from V and 4 bases from J, the junction kept 6 bases outside the gene matches. Germline V gene lookup returns CDR1 SGHRS and CDR2 YFSETQ. CDR3 nucleotides: TGCGCCAGCAGCCCCGGGACTAGCGGAAGCACCGGGGAGCTGTTTTTT. Its translation: CASSPGTSGSTGELFF. Together with reference TRBV5-1 and TRBJ2-2, the CDR3 gives the full variable domain: KAGVTQTPRYLIKTRGQQVTLSCSPISGHRSVSWYQQTPGQGLQFLFEYFSETQRNKGNFPGRFSGRQFSNSRSEMNVSTLELGDSALYLCASSPGTSGSTGELFFGEGSRLTVL.

The chain recombines TRBV18 with TRBJ2-7; D is unclear. CDR1 is KGHSH, CDR2 LQKENI, per germline. With 4 bases removed from V and 3 bases from J, the gap between germline ends came to 7 bases. The CDR3 is 12 amino acids. The CDR3 nucleotides are TGTGCCAGCTCACTACAGAACTACGAGCAGTACTTC. This gives the protein CASSLQNYEQYF. Drawing the rest from reference TRBV18 and TRBJ2-7, the complete variable domain is NAGVMQNPRHLVRRRGQEARLRCSPMKGHSHVYWYRQLPEEGLKFMVYLQKENIIDESGMPKERFSAEFPKEGPSILRIQQVVRGDSAAYFCASSLQNYEQYFGPGTRLTVT.

The J gene is TRBJ2-7, the V gene TRBV29-1; no clear D gene. Trimming shortened V by 6 bases and J by 2 bases, and 14 bases separated the two germline ends. The germline V gene encodes CDR1 SQVTM and CDR2 ANQGSEA. The CDR3 spans 13 residues. The CDR3 sequence is CSVTGPEAYEQYF. Written as DNA, the CDR3 is TGCAGCGTGACCGGGCCCGAAGCCTACGAGCAGTACTTC.

V is TRBV6-1 and J is TRBJ1-1; D not resolved. There are 14 residues in the CDR3. Germline CDR1 MNHNS, CDR2 SASEGT. The ends were cut back, 3 bases at V and 3 bases at J, with 11 bases in the middle. The CDR3, as DNA: TGTGCCAGCAGTGATCAGCCCGCGGACACTGAAGCTTTCTTT. Its protein product is CASSDQPADTEAFF.

The chain uses TRBV29-1 and TRBJ2-7; D is ambiguous. V lost 6 bases, J lost 6 bases, and 9 bases lay in between. Germline V CDR1 and CDR2: SQVTM, ANQGSEA. The CDR3 has 10 amino acids. CDR3: CSVLLGEQYF. CDR3 coding DNA: TGCAGCGTGCTCCTGGGCGAGCAGTACTTC.

The chain employs TRBV11-2 and TRBJ2-7; 12 positions match TRBD2. The CDR3 length is 17 residues. V was clipped by 5 bases and J by 5 bases; unmatched bases: 13. Per germline, CDR1 SGHAT and CDR2 FQNNGV. CDR3 region: CASSPLAGGTGRNEQYF. CDR3 nucleotides: TGTGCCAGCAGCCCCCTAGCGGGGGGGACAGGTCGAAACGAGCAGTACTTC.

The chain carries TRBV5-1 and TRBJ2-3; D may match TRBD1 or TRBD2 (7 bases each). V was pared by 4 bases and J by 1 base, with 16 bases between. Germline V gene data show CDR1 as SGHRS and CDR2 as YFSETQ. The CDR3 spans 16 residues. The CDR3 spells CASSVRQGGGTDTQYF. The CDR3 region has the DNA TGCGCCAGCAGCGTGCGACAGGGAGGGGGCACAGATACGCAGTATTTT.

The rearrangement joins TRBV6-6 to TRBJ2-5; maybe TRBD2 (6 bases). The CDR3 length is 13 residues. The ends were cut back, 2 bases at V and 9 bases at J, with 13 bases in the middle. Germline V lookup: CDR1 MNHNY, CDR2 SVGAGI (reference sequence). CDR3 loop: CASSYGGDGAQYF. The CDR3 bases are TGTGCCAGCAGTTACGGCGGGGATGGGGCCCAGTACTTC.

The chain links TRBV11-2 to TRBJ2-2; 9 positions agree with TRBD2. After removal of 1 base from V and 7 bases from J, the junction contained 16 bases not matched to a gene. This CDR3 contains 19 residues. Germline CDR1 reads SGHAT; CDR2 reads FQNNGV. The CDR3 bases are TGTGCCAGCAGCTTAGTTCTTCTGATAGGCGGAGCGGGAGGCGGGGAGCTGTTTTTT. Its translation is CASSLVLLIGGAGGGELFF. Filled out from reference TRBV11-2 and TRBJ2-2, the complete variable domain reads EAGVAQSPRYKIIEKRQSVAFWCNPISGHATLYWYQQILGQGPKLLIQFQNNGVVDDSQLPKDRFSAERLKGVDSTLKIQPAKLEDSAVYLCASSLVLLIGGAGGGELFFGEGSRLTVL.